These T cell receptor beta chains were read from a single sample in a study of blood T cell repertoires in COVID-19. Repertoires were generated with immunoSEQ multiplex PCR, while TCRdb's copy carries only in-frame clones and drops some. The profile shows about 250,000 clones, 80% to 85% of them singletons. Sequencing was performed on PBMCs or T cells enriched from blood (not recorded which). The receptors were sampled from a man aged 50 or older who had recovered from COVID-19. The CDR3 runs from the conserved cysteine through the conserved F or W. The order of the fields is J gene, clone size, CDR3 length, V gene, D gene, CDR3 DNA, CDR3 protein. D genes are given only for firm matches. Clone size is given for some rows only: seen once, a few or many times, or a class if the clone is expanded.

J gene: TRBJ1-2
clone size: NA
CDR3 length: 12
V gene: TRBV28
D gene: NA
CDR3 DNA: TGTGCCAGCAGTCCCAGGTTCTTGGGCTACACCTTC
CDR3 protein: CASSPRFLGYTF

J gene: TRBJ2-7
clone size: NA
CDR3 length: 14
V gene: TRBV3-1/TRBV3-2
D gene: TRBD2
CDR3 DNA: TGTGCCAGCAGTCTAGCGGGGGTCGCCTACGAGCAGTACTTC
CDR3 protein: CASSLAGVAYEQYF

J gene: TRBJ1-4
clone size: NA
CDR3 length: 14
V gene: TRBV5-8
D gene: TRBD1
CDR3 DNA: TGTGCCAGCAGCGTCCGGGACAGGGGCGAAAAACTGTTTTTT
CDR3 protein: CASSVRDRGEKLFF

J gene: TRBJ2-3
clone size: NA
CDR3 length: 14
V gene: TRBV7-3
D gene: TRBD1
CDR3 DNA: TGTGCCAGCAGCCTGAACAGGGGACCAGATACGCAGTATTTT
CDR3 protein: CASSLNRGPDTQYF

J gene: TRBJ1-5
clone size: few
CDR3 length: 15
V gene: TRBV19
D gene: TRBD1
CDR3 DNA: TGTGCCAGTAGTCGCGCAGGGGGCGTTGGACAGCCCCAGCATTTT
CDR3 protein: CASSRAGGVGQPQHF

J gene: TRBJ2-2
clone size: NA
CDR3 length: 16
V gene: TRBV19
D gene: NA
CDR3 DNA: TGTGCCAGTAGTATAACGACAGGCACGAACACCGGGGAGCTGTTTTTT
CDR3 protein: CASSITTGTNTGELFF

J gene: TRBJ1-1
clone size: NA
CDR3 length: 12
V gene: TRBV30
D gene: NA
CDR3 DNA: TGTGCCTGGAAGCCAGGGAACACTGAAGCTTTCTTT
CDR3 protein: CAWKPGNTEAFF

J gene: TRBJ2-3
clone size: NA
CDR3 length: 15
V gene: TRBV5-1
D gene: NA
CDR3 DNA: TGCGCCAGCAGCTTGGTCCCAGGGCAGCCAAATACGCAGTATTTT
CDR3 protein: CASSLVPGQPNTQYF

J gene: TRBJ1-6
clone size: few
CDR3 length: 18
V gene: TRBV19
D gene: NA
CDR3 DNA: TGTGCCAGTAGCCGTAAGACAGCCCAAAGCTCCTATAATTCACCCCTCCACTTT
CDR3 protein: CASSRKTAQSSYNSPLHF

J gene: TRBJ1-6
clone size: once
CDR3 length: 15
V gene: TRBV10-3
D gene: NA
CDR3 DNA: TGTGCCATCAGTTACTCCGGGACAAATAATTCACCCCTCCACTTT
CDR3 protein: CAISYSGTNNSPLHF

J gene: TRBJ2-2
clone size: few
CDR3 length: 15
V gene: TRBV6-2/TRBV6-3
D gene: NA
CDR3 DNA: TGTGCCAGCAGTTACTCGCCGGTTTACACCGGGGAGCTGTTTTTT
CDR3 protein: CASSYSPVYTGELFF

J gene: TRBJ1-2
clone size: NA
CDR3 length: 17
V gene: TRBV11-2
D gene: NA
CDR3 DNA: TGTGCCAGCAGCTTAGGGGGGGATTGGTGGGGACCCTATGGCTACACCTTC
CDR3 protein: CASSLGGDWWGPYGYTF

J gene: TRBJ1-4
clone size: NA
CDR3 length: 18
V gene: TRBV28
D gene: TRBD1
CDR3 DNA: TGTGCCAGCATCGCCCGGATGCAGGGGGCAAGTTTGTATGAAAAACTGTTTTTT
CDR3 protein: CASIARMQGASLYEKLFF

J gene: TRBJ1-4
clone size: once
CDR3 length: 16
V gene: TRBV19
D gene: NA
CDR3 DNA: TGTGCCAGTAGTATTCGGGGGGGGTCAACTAATGAAAAACTGTTTTTT
CDR3 protein: CASSIRGGSTNEKLFF

J gene: TRBJ2-7
clone size: NA
CDR3 length: 13
V gene: TRBV7-8
D gene: NA
CDR3 DNA: TGTGCCAGCAGCTTAGCGGGAGCATACGAGCAGTACTTC
CDR3 protein: CASSLAGAYEQYF

J gene: TRBJ2-7
clone size: NA
CDR3 length: 15
V gene: TRBV6-5
D gene: NA
CDR3 DNA: TGTGCCAGCAACACAGGGGGCGCGGGAGGCGACGAGCAGTACTTC
CDR3 protein: CASNTGGAGGDEQYF

J gene: TRBJ2-7
clone size: few
CDR3 length: 14
V gene: TRBV3-1/TRBV3-2
D gene: NA
CDR3 DNA: TGTGCCAGCAGCCAAGAGGGCAACAGGGCCGAGCAGTACTTC
CDR3 protein: CASSQEGNRAEQYF

J gene: TRBJ2-6
clone size: few
CDR3 length: 20
V gene: TRBV4-1
D gene: NA
CDR3 DNA: TGCGCCAGCAGCCAAGAATCTGTCAGGGGCGCAGGGTCTGGGGCCAACGTCCTGACTTTC
CDR3 protein: CASSQESVRGAGSGANVLTF